Listed below are T cell receptor beta chains from one sample, sequenced in a study of T cells in Graves' hyperthyroidism and ophthalmopathy. Via MiXCR, TCRdb re-called the multiplex PCR reads, giving one row per CDR3 protein. Here the sample spans around 300,000 distinct CDR3 sequences, roughly 22% being singletons. The sequenced sample was blood. Receptors were obtained from a man aged 30-40 years with Graves' ophthalmopathy. Each CDR3 is given with its conserved first and last residue. A D gene is named only where the DNA matches it firmly. Rows may omit the clone size; those that give it use once, few, many or a size class.

J gene	CDR3 length	clone size	D gene	V gene	CDR3 protein	CDR3 DNA
TRBJ2-2	13	NA	NA	TRBV28	CASTLLGTGELFF	TGTGCCAGCACCCTCCTGGGCACCGGGGAGCTGTTTTTT
TRBJ1-2	14	NA	NA	TRBV9	CASSVGTQGYGYTF	TGTGCCAGCAGCGTAGGTACCCAGGGCTATGGCTACACCTTC
TRBJ2-3	19	NA	TRBD2	TRBV6-1	CASISKPGLAGLSTDTQYF	TGTGCCAGCATCTCAAAACCGGGACTAGCGGGACTTTCCACAGATACGCAGTATTTT
TRBJ2-1	15	many	TRBD1	TRBV18	CASSPYGQGTYEQFF	TGTGCCAGCTCACCTTACGGACAGGGTACCTATGAGCAGTTCTTC
TRBJ2-3	12	NA	NA	TRBV30	CAYLRGADTQYF	TGTGCCTATTTGAGGGGAGCAGATACGCAGTATTTT
TRBJ2-1	17	NA	NA	TRBV10-3	CAISALQERGQGNEQFF	TGTGCCATCAGTGCCCTTCAAGAACGGGGGCAAGGGAATGAGCAGTTCTTC
TRBJ2-1	15	few	TRBD2	TRBV20-1	CSARVPSGDYNEQFF	TGCAGTGCTAGAGTTCCTAGCGGGGACTACAATGAGCAGTTCTTC
TRBJ2-1	15	many	TRBD1	TRBV12-3/TRBV12-4	CASSFRTGQDNEQFF	TGTGCCAGCAGTTTTAGGACCGGACAGGACAATGAGCAGTTCTTC
TRBJ2-1	13	many	TRBD2	TRBV20-1	CSATPSGSNEQFF	TGCAGTGCTACACCTAGCGGGAGCAATGAGCAGTTCTTC
TRBJ1-1	11	many	NA	TRBV3-1	CANSLEAEAFF	TGTGCCAACAGCCTTGAGGCTGAAGCTTTCTTT
TRBJ2-1	16	few	NA	TRBV12-3/TRBV12-4	CASSSNSASSYNEQFF	TGTGCCAGCAGCTCTAATAGCGCGAGCTCCTACAATGAGCAGTTCTTC
TRBJ1-1	17	NA	TRBD1	TRBV2	CASTGRGQGFGNTEAFF	TGTGCCAGCACCGGACGAGGACAGGGGTTCGGGAACACTGAAGCTTTCTTT
TRBJ1-1	15	many	NA	TRBV6-5	CASSYSFQVNTEAFF	TGTGCCAGCAGTTACTCCTTCCAGGTGAACACTGAAGCTTTCTTT
TRBJ2-2	13	NA	NA	TRBV10-1	CASSESGTGELFF	TGCGCCAGCAGTGAGTCTGGGACCGGGGAGCTGTTTTTT
TRBJ2-2	15	many	TRBD1	TRBV29-1	CSVEVRDRGPGELFF	TGCAGCGTTGAAGTTCGTGACAGGGGGCCCGGGGAGCTGTTTTTT
TRBJ2-3	14	many	NA	TRBV7-2	CASSSYTSSDTQYF	TGTGCCAGCAGCTCCTATACTAGTTCAGATACGCAGTATTTT
TRBJ1-1	14	many	TRBD1	TRBV18	CASLIGTGATEAFF	TGTGCCAGCCTAATCGGGACAGGGGCCACTGAAGCTTTCTTT
TRBJ1-2	12	few	NA	TRBV27	CASSMQGRGYTF	TGTGCCAGCAGCATGCAGGGGCGTGGCTACACCTTC
TRBJ2-7	15	few	NA	TRBV27	CASSLKDSGNYEQYF	TGTGCCAGCAGTTTAAAGGACAGCGGAAATTACGAGCAGTACTTC
TRBJ2-7	17	many	TRBD2	TRBV9	CASSGAGLAGISYEQYF	TGTGCCAGCAGCGGAGCGGGACTAGCGGGGATCTCCTACGAGCAGTACTTC
TRBJ2-1	17	NA	NA	TRBV19	CASRAGMNKWAVNEQFF	TGTGCCAGTAGGGCGGGAATGAATAAATGGGCCGTCAATGAGCAGTTCTTC
TRBJ2-3	15	NA	TRBD2	TRBV6-2/TRBV6-3	CASSKLAGGRDTQYF	TGTGCCAGCAGTAAGCTAGCGGGAGGAAGGGATACGCAGTATTTT
TRBJ2-7	13	NA	NA	TRBV7-9	CASSLGQRYEQYF	TGTGCCAGCAGCTTAGGACAGCGCTACGAGCAGTACTTC
TRBJ1-4	14	few	NA	TRBV6-1	CASRSRATNEKLFF	TGTGCCAGCAGATCACGTGCAACTAATGAAAAACTGTTTTTT
TRBJ2-5	14	few	NA	TRBV12-3/TRBV12-4	CASSSGGGGETQYF	TGTGCCAGTAGCTCCGGAGGAGGGGGAGAGACCCAGTACTTC
TRBJ2-2	14	few	NA	TRBV9	CASSLEAGTGELFF	TGTGCCAGCAGCCTCGAGGCGGGCACCGGGGAGCTGTTTTTT
TRBJ1-1	14	many	NA	TRBV12-3/TRBV12-4	CASSFHRANTEAFF	TGTGCCAGCAGTTTTCACAGAGCGAACACTGAAGCTTTCTTT
TRBJ1-5	14	many	NA	TRBV30	CAWSVGGNNQPQHF	TGTGCCTGGAGTGTTGGGGGGAACAATCAGCCCCAGCATTTT
TRBJ2-7	16	many	TRBD2	TRBV20-1	CSATLTSGEGIYEQYF	TGCAGTGCTACCCTGACTAGCGGGGAGGGAATCTACGAGCAGTACTTC
TRBJ2-3	16	many	TRBD2	TRBV2	CASTNGRASSTDTQYF	TGTGCCAGTACCAACGGGAGGGCTTCTAGCACAGATACGCAGTATTTT
TRBJ1-1	14	few	NA	TRBV6-2/TRBV6-3	CATKLGGLNTEAFF	TGTGCCACCAAATTGGGTGGGTTGAACACTGAAGCTTTCTTT
TRBJ2-5	15	many	TRBD1	TRBV20-1	CSARAPGTGGETQYF	TGCAGTGCGAGGGCACCCGGGACAGGGGGAGAGACCCAGTACTTC